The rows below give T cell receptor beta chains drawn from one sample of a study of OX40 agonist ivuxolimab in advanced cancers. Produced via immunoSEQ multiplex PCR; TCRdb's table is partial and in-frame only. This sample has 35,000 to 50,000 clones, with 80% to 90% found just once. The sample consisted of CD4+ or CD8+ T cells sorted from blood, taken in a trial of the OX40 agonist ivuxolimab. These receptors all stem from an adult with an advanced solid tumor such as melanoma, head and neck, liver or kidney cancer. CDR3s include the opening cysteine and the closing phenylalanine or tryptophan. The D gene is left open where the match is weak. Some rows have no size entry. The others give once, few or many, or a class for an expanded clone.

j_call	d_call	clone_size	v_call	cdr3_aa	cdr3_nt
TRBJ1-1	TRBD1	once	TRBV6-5	CASRSAGQANTEAFF	TGTGCCAGCCGTTCCGCGGGACAGGCGAACACTGAAGCTTTCTTT
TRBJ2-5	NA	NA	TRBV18	CASSPGSREETQYF	TGTGCCAGCTCACCCGGGTCTAGGGAAGAGACCCAGTACTTC
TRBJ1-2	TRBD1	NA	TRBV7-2	CASSSVTGQGTYGYTF	TGTGCCAGCAGCTCGGTAACGGGACAGGGGACCTATGGCTACACCTTC
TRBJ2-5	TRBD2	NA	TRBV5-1	CASSPGSREGTQYF	TGCGCCAGCAGTCCCGGTTCCCGGGAGGGGACCCAGTACTTC
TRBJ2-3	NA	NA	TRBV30	CAWRDTTTDTQYF	TGTGCCTGGAGGGACACCACCACAGATACGCAGTATTTT
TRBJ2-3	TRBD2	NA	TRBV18	CASSPNRDYLTDTQYF	TGTGCCAGCTCACCAAACCGGGACTATCTAACAGATACGCAGTATTTT
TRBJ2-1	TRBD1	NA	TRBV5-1	CASRRGTGAVGSYNEQFF	TGCGCCTCCCGAAGGGGGACAGGGGCCGTGGGCTCCTACAATGAGCAGTTCTTC
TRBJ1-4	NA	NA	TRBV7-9	CASSQLEGKLFF	TGTGCCAGCAGCCAACTGGAGGGAAAACTGTTTTTT
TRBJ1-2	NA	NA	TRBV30	CAWSVTYGYTF	TGTGCCTGGAGCGTTACCTATGGCTACACCTTC
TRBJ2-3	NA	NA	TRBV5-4	CASSLAVASDGTDTQYF	TGTGCCAGCAGCTTGGCCGTGGCGAGCGACGGCACAGATACGCAGTATTTT
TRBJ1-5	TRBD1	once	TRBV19	CASSTKSRGGGNQPQHF	TGTGCCAGTAGTACCAAGAGCAGGGGGGGTGGCAATCAGCCCCAGCATTTT
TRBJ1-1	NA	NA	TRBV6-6	CASSPMHTANTEAFF	TGTGCCAGCAGCCCGATGCACACGGCGAACACTGAAGCTTTCTTT
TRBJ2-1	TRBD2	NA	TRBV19	CASSIFLVRTSGYNEQFF	TGTGCCAGTAGTATTTTTTTAGTCCGGACTAGCGGCTACAATGAGCAGTTCTTC
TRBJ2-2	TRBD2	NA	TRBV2	CASRIGGVNTGELFF	TGTGCCAGCAGGATCGGGGGGGTTAACACCGGGGAGCTGTTTTTT
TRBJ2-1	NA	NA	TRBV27	CASARQASYNEQFF	TGTGCCAGCGCTCGGCAGGCGTCCTACAATGAGCAGTTCTTC
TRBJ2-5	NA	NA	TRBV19	CASSIVGVQETQYF	TGTGCCAGTAGTATCGTGGGGGTACAAGAGACCCAGTACTTC
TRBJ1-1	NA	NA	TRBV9	CASSVGYRDTEAFF	TGTGCCAGCAGCGTAGGATACAGGGACACTGAAGCTTTCTTT
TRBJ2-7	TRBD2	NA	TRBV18	CASSPPSGNYEQYF	TGTGCCAGCTCACCACCTAGCGGGAACTACGAGCAGTACTTC
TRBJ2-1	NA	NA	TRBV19	CASSIAGDHNEQFF	TGTGCCAGTAGTATAGCGGGGGACCACAATGAGCAGTTCTTC
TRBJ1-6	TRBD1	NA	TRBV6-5	CASTGTDNSPLHF	TGTGCCAGTACCGGGACAGATAATTCACCCCTCCACTTT
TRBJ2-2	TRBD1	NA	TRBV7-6	CASSPALGQGRPGELFF	TGTGCCAGCAGCCCTGCTCTTGGACAGGGGAGACCCGGGGAGCTGTTTTTT
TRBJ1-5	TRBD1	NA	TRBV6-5	CASSYSGTGQWPQHF	TGTGCCAGCAGTTACTCCGGGACAGGCCAATGGCCCCAGCATTTT
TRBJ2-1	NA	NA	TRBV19	CASSIDRQNNEQFF	TGTGCCAGTAGTATAGATAGGCAGAACAATGAGCAGTTCTTC
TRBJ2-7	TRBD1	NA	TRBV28	CASSILQGASYEQYF	TGTGCCAGCAGTATACTACAGGGGGCCTCCTACGAGCAGTACTTC
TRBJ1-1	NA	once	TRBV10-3	CAISELGPVGTEAFF	TGTGCCATCAGTGAATTAGGGCCAGTTGGGACTGAAGCTTTCTTT
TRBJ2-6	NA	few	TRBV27	CASSLFSGANVLTF	TGTGCCAGCAGTTTATTCTCTGGGGCCAACGTCCTGACTTTC
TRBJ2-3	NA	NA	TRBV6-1	CASSRSGAITDTQYF	TGTGCCAGCAGTAGAAGCGGAGCGATCACAGATACGCAGTATTTT
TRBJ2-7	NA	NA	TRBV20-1	CSAQGSYEQYF	TGCAGTGCTCAGGGATCCTACGAGCAGTACTTC
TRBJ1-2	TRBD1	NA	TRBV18	CASSPRQGITSNYGYTF	TGTGCCAGCTCACCACGACAGGGGATCACCTCTAACTATGGCTACACCTTC
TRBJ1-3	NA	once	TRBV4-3	CASSQHNTGYGNTIYF	TGCGCCAGCAGCCAACATAATACAGGGTACGGAAACACCATATATTTT
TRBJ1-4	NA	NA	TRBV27	CAFNPVTNEKLFF	TGTGCCTTCAACCCCGTGACTAATGAAAAACTGTTTTTT
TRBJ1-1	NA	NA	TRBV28	CASSLSQNTEAFF	TGTGCCAGCAGTTTATCCCAGAACACTGAAGCTTTCTTT
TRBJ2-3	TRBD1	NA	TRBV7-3	CASSSQGADTQYF	TGTGCCAGCAGCTCCCAGGGGGCAGATACGCAGTATTTT
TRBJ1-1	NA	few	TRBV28	CASSTQWTYGAFF	TGTGCCAGCAGTACACAATGGACCTACGGCGCTTTCTTT
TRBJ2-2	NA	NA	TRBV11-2	CASSYRDGRTGELFF	TGTGCCAGCAGCTACAGGGATGGGAGGACCGGGGAGCTGTTTTTT
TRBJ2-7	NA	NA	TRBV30	CAWIRDNSYEQYF	TGTGCCTGGATCAGGGACAACTCCTACGAGCAGTACTTC
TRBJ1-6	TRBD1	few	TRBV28	CATGTGIGDSPLHF	TGTGCCACGGGGACAGGGATCGGTGATTCACCCCTCCACTTT
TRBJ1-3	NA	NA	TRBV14	CASSQRGVVGNTIYF	TGTGCCAGCAGCCAACGAGGGGTAGTTGGAAACACCATATATTTT
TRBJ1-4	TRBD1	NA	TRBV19	CASSAGQGAREKLFF	TGTGCCAGTAGTGCCGGACAGGGGGCACGTGAAAAACTGTTTTTT
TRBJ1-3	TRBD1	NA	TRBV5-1	CASSLGQGRAIYF	TGCGCCAGCAGCTTGGGACAGGGGAGGGCCATATATTTT
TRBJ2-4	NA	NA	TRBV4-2	CASSQDGMSVGQYF	TGTGCCAGCAGCCAAGATGGTATGAGCGTAGGTCAGTACTTC
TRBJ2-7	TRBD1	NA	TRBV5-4	CASSLAGQGPYEQYF	TGTGCCAGCAGCTTGGCCGGACAGGGTCCGTACGAGCAGTACTTC
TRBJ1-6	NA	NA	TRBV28	CASSFGDNRASPHF	TGTGCCAGCAGTTTCGGGGACAATAGGGCCTCACCCCACTTT
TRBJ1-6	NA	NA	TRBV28	CASSLYGFNNSPLHF	TGTGCCAGCAGTTTATATGGGTTCAATAATTCACCCCTCCACTTT
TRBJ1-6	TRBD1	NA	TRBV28	CASSLTGGRNSPLHF	TGTGCCAGCAGTTTAACAGGGGGGCGAAATTCACCCCTCCACTTT
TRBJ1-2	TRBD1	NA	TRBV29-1	CSVELGQGFYGYTF	TGCAGCGTTGAACTGGGACAGGGGTTCTATGGCTACACCTTC
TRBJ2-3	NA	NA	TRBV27	CASSAGFRDTQYF	TGTGCCAGCAGTGCCGGTTTCAGGGATACGCAGTATTTT
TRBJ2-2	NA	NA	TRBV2	CASRADSTNTGELFF	TGTGCCAGCAGGGCAGACAGTACGAACACCGGGGAGCTGTTTTTT
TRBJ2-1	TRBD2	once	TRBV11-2	CASSPKRLAGVYNEQFF	TGTGCCAGCAGCCCCAAAAGACTAGCGGGAGTCTACAATGAGCAGTTCTTC
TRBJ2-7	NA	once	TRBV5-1	CASSYASSYEQYF	TGCGCCAGCAGCTACGCCAGCTCCTACGAGCAGTACTTC
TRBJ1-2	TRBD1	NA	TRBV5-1	CASSRGQGGIDGYTF	TGCGCCAGCAGCCGTGGACAGGGAGGCATAGATGGCTACACCTTC
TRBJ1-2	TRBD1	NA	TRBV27	CASSLNRGRILGYTF	TGTGCCAGCAGTTTGAACAGGGGGAGAATACTTGGCTACACCTTC
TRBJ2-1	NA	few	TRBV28	CASSLGGQYNEQFF	TGTGCCAGCAGTTTAGGGGGGCAGTACAATGAGCAGTTCTTC
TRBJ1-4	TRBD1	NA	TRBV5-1	CASSIRQGAGEKLFF	TGCGCCAGCAGCATCAGACAGGGGGCGGGTGAAAAACTGTTTTTT